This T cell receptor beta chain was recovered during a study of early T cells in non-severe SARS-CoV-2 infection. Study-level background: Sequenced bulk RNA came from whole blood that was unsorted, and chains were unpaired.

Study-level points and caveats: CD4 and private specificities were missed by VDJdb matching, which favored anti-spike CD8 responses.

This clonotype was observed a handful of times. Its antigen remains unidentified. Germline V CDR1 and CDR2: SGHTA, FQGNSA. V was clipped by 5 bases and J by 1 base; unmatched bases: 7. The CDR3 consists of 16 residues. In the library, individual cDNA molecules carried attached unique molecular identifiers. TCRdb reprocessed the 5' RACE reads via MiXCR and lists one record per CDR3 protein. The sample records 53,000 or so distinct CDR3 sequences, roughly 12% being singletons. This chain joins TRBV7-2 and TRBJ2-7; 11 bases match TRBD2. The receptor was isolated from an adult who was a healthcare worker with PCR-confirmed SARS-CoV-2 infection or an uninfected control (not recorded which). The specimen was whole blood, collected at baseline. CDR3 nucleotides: TGTGCCAGCAGCCTAACGGGACTAGCGGATTCCTACGAGCAGTACTTC. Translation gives CASSLTGLADSYEQYF.